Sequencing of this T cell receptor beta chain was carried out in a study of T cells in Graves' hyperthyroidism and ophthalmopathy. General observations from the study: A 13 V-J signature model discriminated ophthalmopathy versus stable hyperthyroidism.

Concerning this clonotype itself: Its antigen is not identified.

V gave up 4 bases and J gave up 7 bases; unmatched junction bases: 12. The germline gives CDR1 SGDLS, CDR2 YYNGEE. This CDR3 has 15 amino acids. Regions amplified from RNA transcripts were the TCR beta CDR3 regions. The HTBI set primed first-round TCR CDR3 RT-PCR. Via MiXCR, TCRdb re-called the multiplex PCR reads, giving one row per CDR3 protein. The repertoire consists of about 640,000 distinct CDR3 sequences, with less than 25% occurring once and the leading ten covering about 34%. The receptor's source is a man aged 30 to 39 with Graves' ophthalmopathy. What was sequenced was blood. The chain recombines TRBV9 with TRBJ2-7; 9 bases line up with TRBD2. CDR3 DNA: TGTGCCAGCAGCACGACCGGGACTAGCTCGGCTGAGCAGTACTTC. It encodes CASSTTGTSSAEQYF. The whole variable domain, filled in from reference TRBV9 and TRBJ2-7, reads DSGVTQTPKHLITATGQRVTLRCSPRSGDLSVYWYQQSLDQGLQFLIQYYNGEERAKGNILERFSAQQFPDLHSELNLSSLELGDSALYFCASSTTGTSSAEQYFGPGTRLTVT.